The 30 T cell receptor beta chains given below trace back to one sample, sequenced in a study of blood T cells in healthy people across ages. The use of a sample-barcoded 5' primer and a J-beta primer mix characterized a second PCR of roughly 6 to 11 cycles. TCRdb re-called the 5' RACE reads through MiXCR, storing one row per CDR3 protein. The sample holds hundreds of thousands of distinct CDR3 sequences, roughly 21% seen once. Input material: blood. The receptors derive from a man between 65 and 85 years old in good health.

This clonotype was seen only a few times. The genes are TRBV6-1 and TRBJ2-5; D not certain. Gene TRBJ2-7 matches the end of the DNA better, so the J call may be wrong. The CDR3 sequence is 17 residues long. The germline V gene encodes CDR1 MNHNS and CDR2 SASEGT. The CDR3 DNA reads TGTGCCAGCAGTGAAGGTTCGTACGGATTTTTTGCCTACGAGCAGTACTTC. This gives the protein CASSEGSYGFFAYEQYF.

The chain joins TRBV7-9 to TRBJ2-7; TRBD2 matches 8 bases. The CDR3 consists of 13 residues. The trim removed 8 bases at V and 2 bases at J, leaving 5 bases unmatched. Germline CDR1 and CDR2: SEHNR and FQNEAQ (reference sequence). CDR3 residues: CASEAGGAYEQYF. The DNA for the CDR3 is TGTGCCAGCGAGGCGGGAGGTGCCTACGAGCAGTACTTC.

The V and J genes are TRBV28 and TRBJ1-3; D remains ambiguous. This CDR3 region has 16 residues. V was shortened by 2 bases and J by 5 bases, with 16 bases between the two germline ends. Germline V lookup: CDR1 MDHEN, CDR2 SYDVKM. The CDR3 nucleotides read TGTGCCAGCAGTTTAAATTTGAGAGCATCGAGAAACACCATATATTTT. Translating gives CASSLNLRASRNTIYF.

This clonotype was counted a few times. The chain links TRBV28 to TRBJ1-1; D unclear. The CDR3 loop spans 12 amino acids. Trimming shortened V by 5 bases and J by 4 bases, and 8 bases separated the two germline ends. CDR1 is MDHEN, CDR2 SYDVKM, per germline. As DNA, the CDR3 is TGTGCCAGCAGTGCCACGACCACTGAAGCTTTCTTT. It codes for CASSATTTEAFF.

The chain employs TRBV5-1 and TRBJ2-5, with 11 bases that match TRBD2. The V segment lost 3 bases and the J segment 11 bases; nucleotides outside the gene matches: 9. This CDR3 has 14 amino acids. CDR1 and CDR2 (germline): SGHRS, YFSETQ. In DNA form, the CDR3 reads TGCGCCAGCAGCTCGGGACTAGCGGTGTGGGAGCAGTACTTC. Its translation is CASSSGLAVWEQYF.

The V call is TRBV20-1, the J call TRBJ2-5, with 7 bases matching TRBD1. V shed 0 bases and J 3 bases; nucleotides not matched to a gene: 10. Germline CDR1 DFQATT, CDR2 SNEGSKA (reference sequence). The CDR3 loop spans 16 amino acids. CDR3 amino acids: CSARDRGARGKETQYF. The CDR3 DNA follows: TGCAGTGCTAGAGATCGTGGGGCCAGGGGGAAAGAGACCCAGTACTTC.

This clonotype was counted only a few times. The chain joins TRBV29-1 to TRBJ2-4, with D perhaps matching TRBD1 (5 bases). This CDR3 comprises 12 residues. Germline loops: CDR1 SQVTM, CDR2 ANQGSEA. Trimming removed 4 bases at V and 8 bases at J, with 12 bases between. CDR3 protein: CSVAQGDDIQYF. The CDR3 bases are TGCAGCGTTGCGCAGGGCGATGACATTCAGTACTTC.

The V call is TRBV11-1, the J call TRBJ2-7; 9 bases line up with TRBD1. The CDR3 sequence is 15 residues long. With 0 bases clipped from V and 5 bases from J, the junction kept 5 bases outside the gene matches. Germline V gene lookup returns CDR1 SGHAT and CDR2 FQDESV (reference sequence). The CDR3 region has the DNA TGTGCCAGCAGCTTAGCTTCCGGACAGGGGCACGAGCAGTACTTC. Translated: CASSLASGQGHEQYF. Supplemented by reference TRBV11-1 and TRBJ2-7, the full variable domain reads EAEVAQSPRYKITEKSQAVAFWCDPISGHATLYWYRQILGQGPELLVQFQDESVVDDSQLPKDRFSAERLKGVDSTLKIQPAELGDSAMYLCASSLASGQGHEQYFGPGTRLTVT.

DNA of the CDR3: TGTGCCGGAGGGACAGGGGCTCAGCCCCAGCATTTT. It encodes CAGGTGAQPQHF. The chain recombines TRBV19 with TRBJ1-5; the match to TRBD1 covers 10 bases. The CDR3 totals 12 residues. Looked up from germline, CDR1 is LNHDA and CDR2 is SQIVND (reference sequence). The V gene end was trimmed by 11 bases and the J gene end by 6 bases; junction bases not matched to a gene: 4.

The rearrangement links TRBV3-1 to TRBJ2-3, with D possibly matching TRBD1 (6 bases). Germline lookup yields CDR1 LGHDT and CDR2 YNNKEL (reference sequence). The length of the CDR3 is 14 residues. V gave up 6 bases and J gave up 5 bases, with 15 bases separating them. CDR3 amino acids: CASSRTKGEDTQYF. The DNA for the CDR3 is TGTGCCAGCAGTCGGACGAAGGGGGAAGATACGCAGTATTTT.

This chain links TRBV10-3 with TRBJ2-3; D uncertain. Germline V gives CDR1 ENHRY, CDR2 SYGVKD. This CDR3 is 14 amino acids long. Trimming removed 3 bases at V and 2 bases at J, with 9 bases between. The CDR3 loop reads CAISDSASTDTQYF. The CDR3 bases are TGTGCCATCAGTGATTCGGCCTCCACAGATACGCAGTATTTT.

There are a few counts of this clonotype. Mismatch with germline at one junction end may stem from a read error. CDR3 DNA: TGTGCCAGCAGGCCCGGGACTAGCGGGACGAGGCAAGAGACTCAGTACTTC. Its translation: CASRPGTSGTRQETQYF. The chain is built from TRBV7-2 and TRBJ2-5, with 13 bases matching TRBD2. The CDR3 is made up of 17 amino acids. The V gene's germline CDR1 is SGHTA and CDR2 FQGNSA.

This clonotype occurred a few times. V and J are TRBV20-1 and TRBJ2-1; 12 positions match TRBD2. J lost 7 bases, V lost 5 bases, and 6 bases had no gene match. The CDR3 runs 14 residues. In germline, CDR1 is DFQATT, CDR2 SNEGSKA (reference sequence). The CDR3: CSALTSGRNNEQFF. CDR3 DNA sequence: TGCAGTGCTCTGACTAGCGGGAGAAATAATGAGCAGTTCTTC.

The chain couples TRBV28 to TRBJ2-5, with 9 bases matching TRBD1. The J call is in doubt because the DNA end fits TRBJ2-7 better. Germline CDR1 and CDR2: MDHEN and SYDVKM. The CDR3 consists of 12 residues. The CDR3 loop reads CATGTGFYEQYF. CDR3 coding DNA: TGTGCCACCGGGACAGGGTTCTACGAGCAGTACTTC.

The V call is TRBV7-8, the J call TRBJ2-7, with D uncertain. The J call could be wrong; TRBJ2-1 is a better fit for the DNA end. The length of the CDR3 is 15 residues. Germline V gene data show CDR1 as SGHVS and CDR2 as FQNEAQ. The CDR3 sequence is CASSLVEMPYNEQFF. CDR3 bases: TGTGCCAGCAGCTTAGTGGAGATGCCCTACAATGAGCAGTTCTTC.

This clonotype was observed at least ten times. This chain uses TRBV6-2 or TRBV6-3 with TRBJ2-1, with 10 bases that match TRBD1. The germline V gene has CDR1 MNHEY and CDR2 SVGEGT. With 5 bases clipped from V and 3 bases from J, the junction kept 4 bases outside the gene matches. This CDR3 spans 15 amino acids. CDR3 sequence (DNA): TGTGCCAGCAGTCCGGGACAGGGGCGCTACAATGAGCAGTTCTTC. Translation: CASSPGQGRYNEQFF.

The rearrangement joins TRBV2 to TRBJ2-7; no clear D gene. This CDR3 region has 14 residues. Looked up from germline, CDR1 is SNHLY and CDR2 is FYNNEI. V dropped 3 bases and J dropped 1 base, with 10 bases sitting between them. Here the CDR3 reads CASSDAYRSYEQYF. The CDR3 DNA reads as TGTGCCAGCAGTGATGCATACCGATCCTACGAGCAGTACTTC. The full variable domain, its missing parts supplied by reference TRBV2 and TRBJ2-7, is EPEVTQTPSHQVTQMGQEVILRCVPISNHLYFYWYRQILGQKVEFLVSFYNNEISEKSEIFDDQFSVERPDGSNFTLKIRSTKLEDSAMYFCASSDAYRSYEQYFGPGTRLTVT.

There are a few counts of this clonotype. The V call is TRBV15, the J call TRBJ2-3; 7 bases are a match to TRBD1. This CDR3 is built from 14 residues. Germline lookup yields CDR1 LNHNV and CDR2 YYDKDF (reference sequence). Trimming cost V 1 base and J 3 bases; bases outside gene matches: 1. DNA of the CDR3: TGTGCCACCAGCAGAGGACAGGGAACAGATACGCAGTATTTT. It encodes CATSRGQGTDTQYF.

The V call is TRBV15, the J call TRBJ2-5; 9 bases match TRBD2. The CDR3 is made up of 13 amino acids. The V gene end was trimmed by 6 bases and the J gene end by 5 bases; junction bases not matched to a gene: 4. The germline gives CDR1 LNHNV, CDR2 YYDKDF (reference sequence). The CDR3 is CATSRTSDETQYF. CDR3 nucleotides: TGTGCCACCAGTCGGACTAGCGATGAGACCCAGTACTTC.

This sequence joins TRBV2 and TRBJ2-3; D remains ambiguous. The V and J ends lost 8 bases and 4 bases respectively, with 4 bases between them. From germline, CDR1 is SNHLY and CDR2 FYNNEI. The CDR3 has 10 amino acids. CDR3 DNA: TGTGCCAGCGGGTCAGATACGCAGTATTTT. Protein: CASGSDTQYF.

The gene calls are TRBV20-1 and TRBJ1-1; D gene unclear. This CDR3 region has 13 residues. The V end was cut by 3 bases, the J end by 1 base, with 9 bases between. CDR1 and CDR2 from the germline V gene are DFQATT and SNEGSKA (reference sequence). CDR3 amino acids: CSASPPGNTEAFF. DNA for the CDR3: TGCAGTGCTAGTCCCCCGGGGAACACTGAAGCTTTCTTT.

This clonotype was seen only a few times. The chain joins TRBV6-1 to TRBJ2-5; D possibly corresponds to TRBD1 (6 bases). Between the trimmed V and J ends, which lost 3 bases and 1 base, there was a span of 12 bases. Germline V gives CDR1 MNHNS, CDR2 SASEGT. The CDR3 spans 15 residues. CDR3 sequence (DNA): TGTGCCAGCAGTGAGGCCGCAGGGGCCCAAGAGACCCAGTACTTC. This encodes CASSEAAGAQETQYF.

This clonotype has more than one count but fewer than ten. The DNA of the CDR3 is TGTGCCAGCAGTTTTAGGGCAGCCGGGGAGCTGTTTTTT. Translation gives CASSFRAAGELFF. The V gene is TRBV6-2 or TRBV6-3, the J gene TRBJ2-2; D gene unclear. Trimming removed 4 bases at V and 6 bases at J, with 9 bases between. This CDR3 contains 13 residues. CDR1 is MNHEY and CDR2 is SVGEGT in the germline V gene.

As DNA, the CDR3 is TGTGCCAGCAAGACAGAGACCGGGAGCAATCAGCCCCAGCATTTT. Residues: CASKTETGSNQPQHF. The chain recombines TRBV2 with TRBJ1-5, with D possibly matching TRBD1 (5 bases). The V end lost 7 bases, the J end lost 1 base, and 14 bases lay between the germline ends. CDR1 and CDR2 from the germline V gene are SNHLY and FYNNEI. This CDR3 region has 15 residues. Full variable domain (outside the CDR3, taken from reference TRBV2 and TRBJ1-5): EPEVTQTPSHQVTQMGQEVILRCVPISNHLYFYWYRQILGQKVEFLVSFYNNEISEKSEIFDDQFSVERPDGSNFTLKIRSTKLEDSAMYFCASKTETGSNQPQHFGDGTRLSIL.

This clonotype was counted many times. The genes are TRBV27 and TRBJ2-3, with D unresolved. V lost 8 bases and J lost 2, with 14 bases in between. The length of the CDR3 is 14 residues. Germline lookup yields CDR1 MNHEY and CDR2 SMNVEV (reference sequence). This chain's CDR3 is CASSPVSITDTQYF. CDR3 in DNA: TGTGCCAGCTCCCCGGTTTCTATCACAGATACGCAGTATTTT.

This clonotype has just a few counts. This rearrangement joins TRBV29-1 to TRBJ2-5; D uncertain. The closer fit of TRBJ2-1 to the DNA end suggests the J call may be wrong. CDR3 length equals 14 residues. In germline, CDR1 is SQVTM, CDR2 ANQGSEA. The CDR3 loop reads CSVEDPTDYNEQFF. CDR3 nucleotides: TGCAGCGTTGAAGACCCGACGGATTACAATGAGCAGTTCTTC.

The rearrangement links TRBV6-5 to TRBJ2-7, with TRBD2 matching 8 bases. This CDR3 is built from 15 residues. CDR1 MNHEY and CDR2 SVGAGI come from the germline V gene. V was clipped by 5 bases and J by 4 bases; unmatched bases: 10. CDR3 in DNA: TGTGCCAGCAGTCCGGGACTAGTTCGCGCGTACGAGCAGTACTTC. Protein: CASSPGLVRAYEQYF.

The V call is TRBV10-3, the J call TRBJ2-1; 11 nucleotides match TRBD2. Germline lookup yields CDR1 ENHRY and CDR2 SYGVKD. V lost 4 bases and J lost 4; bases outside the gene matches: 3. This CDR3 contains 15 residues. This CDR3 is CAISAGTSGYNEQFF. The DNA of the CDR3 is TGTGCCATCAGTGCCGGGACTAGCGGATACAATGAGCAGTTCTTC.

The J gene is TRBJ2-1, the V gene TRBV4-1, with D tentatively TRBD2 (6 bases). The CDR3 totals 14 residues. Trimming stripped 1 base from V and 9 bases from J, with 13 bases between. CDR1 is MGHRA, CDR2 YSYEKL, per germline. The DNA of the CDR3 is TGCGCCAGCAGCCAAGGTCAGGGAGGCGGTGAGCAGTTCTTC. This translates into CASSQGQGGGEQFF.

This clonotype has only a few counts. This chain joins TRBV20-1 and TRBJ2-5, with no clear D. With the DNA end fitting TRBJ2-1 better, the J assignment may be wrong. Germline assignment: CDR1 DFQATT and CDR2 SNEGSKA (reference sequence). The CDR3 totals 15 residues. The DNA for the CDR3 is TGCAGTGCTGCCGGAACGCTAGTGGGATCCAATGAGCAGTTCTTC. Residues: CSAAGTLVGSNEQFF.